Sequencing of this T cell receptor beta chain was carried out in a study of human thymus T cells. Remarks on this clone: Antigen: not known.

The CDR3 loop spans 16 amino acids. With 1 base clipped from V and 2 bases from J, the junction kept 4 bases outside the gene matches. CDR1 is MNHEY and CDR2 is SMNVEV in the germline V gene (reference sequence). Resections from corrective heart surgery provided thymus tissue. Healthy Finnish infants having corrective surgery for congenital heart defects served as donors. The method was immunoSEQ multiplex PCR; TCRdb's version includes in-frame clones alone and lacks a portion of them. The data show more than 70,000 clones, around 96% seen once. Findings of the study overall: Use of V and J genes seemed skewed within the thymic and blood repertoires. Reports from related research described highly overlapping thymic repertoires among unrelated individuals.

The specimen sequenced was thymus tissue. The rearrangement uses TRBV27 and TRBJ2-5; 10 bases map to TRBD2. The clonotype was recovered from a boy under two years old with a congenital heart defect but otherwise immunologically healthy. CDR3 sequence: CASSLFVAGGQETQYF. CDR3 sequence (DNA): TGTGCCAGCAGTTTATTTGTAGCGGGGGGTCAAGAGACCCAGTACTTC.